This TCR beta chain was captured in a study of T-cell memory formation after mild COVID-19. Study at large: Across donors, TCR clusters were largely donor specific.

Germline V lookup: CDR1 GTSNPN, CDR2 SVGIG (reference sequence). V was cut by 1 base and J by 7 bases, with 13 bases left in between. The CDR3 spans 14 residues. TCRdb itself ran the 5' RACE reads through MiXCR, one entry per CDR3 protein. Here the sample spans 450,000 to 650,000 distinct CDR3 sequences, approximately 18% being singletons. The rearrangement links TRBV30 to TRBJ1-4; a weak D match, TRBD1 (5 bases). The sequence came from an adult woman who had mild COVID-19 (a few samples of this study predate the infection). Cell type and time point are not known. Sequences were obtained from PBMCs or a T cell subset sorted from them (not recorded which). DNA for the CDR3: TGTGCCTGGAGTGACCCGGGACCCATTGAAAAACTGTTTTTT. Protein sequence: CAWSDPGPIEKLFF.